The clone carrying this T cell receptor (beta chain) turned up a few times. As yet, its antigen is unknown. TCRdb re-derived calls from the 5' RACE reads in MiXCR, one entry per CDR3 protein. The sample includes roughly 230,000 distinct CDR3 sequences, about a sixth of them seen just once. The source of the sample is a study of CD8 T cells in ankylosing spondylitis. Whole-study results and caveats: Clones tied to disease were said to be significantly enriched in matched ankylosing spondylitis synovial fluid.

The CDR3 consists of 20 residues. CDR1 and CDR2 (germline): DFQATT, SNEGSKA (reference sequence). V gave up 2 bases and J gave up 3 bases; unmatched junction bases: 12. The receptor's source is a male donor with ankylosing spondylitis or in good health (not recorded which). This sequence joins TRBV20-1 and TRBJ2-2; 16 bases map to TRBD2. Sequencing was carried out using blood, either unsorted or a sorted T cell fraction (not recorded which). The CDR3 loop reads CSARSIGTSGRAWDTGELFF. The CDR3 DNA follows: TGCAGTGCTAGATCGATCGGGACTAGCGGGAGGGCTTGGGACACCGGGGAGCTGTTTTTT.